Below, 5 T cell receptor beta chains from the same sample are listed, as sequenced in a study of blood T cell repertoires in COVID-19. Data came from immunoSEQ multiplex PCR; TCRdb stores just in-frame clones and leaves some out. The sample lists 250,000 or so clones; 70% to 90% were seen once. Sequenced material: PBMCs or T cells enriched from blood (not recorded which). The receptor set was obtained from a woman aged 45-65 years who had been exposed to COVID-19.

The sample holds a few counts of this clone. This chain connects TRBV7-9 to TRBJ1-6, with D possibly being TRBD1 (5 bases). Germline V gives CDR1 SEHNR, CDR2 FQNEAQ (reference sequence). This CDR3 is built from 13 residues. The V end was cut by 5 bases, the J end by 14 bases, with 16 bases between. The CDR3 is CASSPDGGVSLHF. DNA for the CDR3: TGTGCCAGCAGCCCCGACGGGGGGGTATCCCTCCACTTT.

This sequence joins TRBV5-6 and TRBJ1-3; 9 positions match TRBD1. After removal of 4 bases from V and 8 bases from J, the junction contained 10 bases not matched to a gene. Germline loops: CDR1 SGHDT, CDR2 YYEEEE. The CDR3 covers 15 residues. CDR3 sequence: CASSRDGTGLYTIYF. The CDR3 nucleotides read TGTGCCAGCAGCCGAGACGGGACAGGGCTCTACACCATATATTTT.

The chain links TRBV10-3 to TRBJ2-7, with TRBD1 identical over 7 bases. The V gene's germline CDR1 is ENHRY and CDR2 SYGVKD. J was trimmed by 0 bases and V by 10 bases; bases with no gene match: 3. The length of the CDR3 is 12 residues. DNA of the CDR3: TGTGCCACCGGACAGGACTCCTACGAGCAGTACTTC. This sequence encodes CATGQDSYEQYF.

A single count supports this clone. The V and J genes are TRBV4-1 and TRBJ1-1; the D is unclear. The V end was cut by 1 base, the J end by 1 base, with 7 bases between. Per the germline V gene, CDR1 is MGHRA and CDR2 is YSYEKL. The CDR3 loop spans 14 amino acids. CDR3 sequence reads: CASSQAVPNTEAFF. Written as DNA, the CDR3 is TGCGCCAGCAGCCAAGCGGTACCGAACACTGAAGCTTTCTTT.

This chain joins TRBV7-2 and TRBJ1-6; weak D call: TRBD1 (6 bases). Germline-derived CDR1 and CDR2 are SGHTA and FQGNSA. The CDR3 spans 14 residues. V shed 5 bases and J shed 11 bases, with 16 bases lying between them. The CDR3 DNA follows: TGTGCCAGCAGCCCCGGACAGCGTACTCCACCCCTCCACTTT. As protein: CASSPGQRTPPLHF.